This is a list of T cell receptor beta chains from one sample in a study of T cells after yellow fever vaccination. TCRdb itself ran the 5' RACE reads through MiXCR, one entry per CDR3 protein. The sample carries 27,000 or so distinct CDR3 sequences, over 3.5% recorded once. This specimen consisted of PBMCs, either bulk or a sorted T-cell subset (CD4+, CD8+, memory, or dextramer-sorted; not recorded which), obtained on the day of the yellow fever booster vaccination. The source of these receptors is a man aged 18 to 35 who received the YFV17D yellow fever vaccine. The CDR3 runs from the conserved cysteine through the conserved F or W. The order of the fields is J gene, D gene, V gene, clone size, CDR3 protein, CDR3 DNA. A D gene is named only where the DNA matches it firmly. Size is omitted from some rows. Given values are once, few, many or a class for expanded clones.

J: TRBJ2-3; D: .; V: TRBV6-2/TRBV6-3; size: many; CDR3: CASSYSETDTDTQYF; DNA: TGTGCCAGCAGTTACTCCGAGACCGACACAGATACGCAGTATTTT
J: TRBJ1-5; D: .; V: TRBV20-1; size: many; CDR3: CSARDFRSNQPQHF; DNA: TGCAGTGCCCGGGACTTCCGGAGCAATCAGCCCCAGCATTTT
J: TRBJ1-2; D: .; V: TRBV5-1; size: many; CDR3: CASSPNQGTYGYTF; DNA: TGCGCCAGCAGCCCCAACCAGGGTACCTATGGCTACACCTTC
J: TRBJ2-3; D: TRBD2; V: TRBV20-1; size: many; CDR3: CSAREITSGGLSTDTQYF; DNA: TGCAGTGCTAGAGAAATTACCAGCGGGGGGCTGAGCACAGATACGCAGTATTTT
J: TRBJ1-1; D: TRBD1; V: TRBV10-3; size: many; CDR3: CAITERTGWTEAFF; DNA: TGTGCCATCACCGAACGGACAGGGTGGACTGAAGCTTTCTTT
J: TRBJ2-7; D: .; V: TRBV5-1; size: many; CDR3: CASSSGDYEQYF; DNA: TGCGCCAGCAGTTCGGGGGACTACGAGCAGTACTTC
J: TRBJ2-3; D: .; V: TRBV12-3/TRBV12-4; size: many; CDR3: CASSLGGASTDTQYF; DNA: TGTGCCAGCAGTTTAGGCGGGGCCAGCACAGATACGCAGTATTTT
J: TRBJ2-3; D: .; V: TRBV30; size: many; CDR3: CAWCRGPFTDTQYF; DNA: TGTGCCTGGTGTCGGGGGCCGTTTACAGATACGCAGTATTTT
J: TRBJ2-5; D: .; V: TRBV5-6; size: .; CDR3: CASSSSQGETQYF; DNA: TGTGCCAGCAGCTCGTCCCAGGGAGAGACCCAGTACTTC
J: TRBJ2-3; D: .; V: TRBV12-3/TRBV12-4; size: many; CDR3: CASRPSTDTQYF; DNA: TGTGCCAGCAGGCCAAGCACAGATACGCAGTATTTT
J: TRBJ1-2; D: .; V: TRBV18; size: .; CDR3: CASSGEGYTF; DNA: TGTGCCAGCTCAGGTGAAGGCTACACCTTC
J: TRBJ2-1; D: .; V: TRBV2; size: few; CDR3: CASRGGFLSYNEQFF; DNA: TGTGCCAGCAGGGGTGGGTTCCTCTCCTACAATGAGCAGTTCTTC
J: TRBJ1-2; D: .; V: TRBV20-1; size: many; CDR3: CSASNYGYTF; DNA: TGCAGTGCTAGTAACTATGGCTACACCTTC
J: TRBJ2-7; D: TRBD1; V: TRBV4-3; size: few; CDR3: CASSQRTGTGFYEQYF; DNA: TGCGCCAGCAGCCAAAGAACCGGGACAGGGTTCTACGAGCAGTACTTC
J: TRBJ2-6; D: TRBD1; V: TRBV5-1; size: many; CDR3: CASSTGLEGANVLTF; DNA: TGCGCCAGCTCGACAGGGCTAGAAGGGGCCAACGTCCTGACTTTC
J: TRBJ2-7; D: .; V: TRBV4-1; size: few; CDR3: CASSVLEGRGEQYF; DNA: TGCGCCAGCAGCGTACTCGAGGGTAGAGGCGAGCAGTACTTC
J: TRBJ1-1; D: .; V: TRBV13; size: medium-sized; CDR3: CASSLGLMRRVDFF; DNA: TGTGCCAGCAGCTTAGGCCTAATGAGGAGGGTCGATTTCTTT
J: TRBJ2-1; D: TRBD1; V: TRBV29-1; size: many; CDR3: CSVGGQSSYNEQFF; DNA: TGCAGCGTTGGGGGACAGAGCTCCTACAATGAGCAGTTCTTC
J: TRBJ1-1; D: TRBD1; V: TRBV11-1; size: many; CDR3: CASSPLTGHSEAFF; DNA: TGTGCCAGCAGCCCCCTGACAGGGCATAGTGAAGCTTTCTTT
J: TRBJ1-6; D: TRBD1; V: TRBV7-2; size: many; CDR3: CASSYRTGRTGDPSYNSPLHF; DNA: TGTGCCAGCAGCTACCGGACGGGGAGGACAGGGGACCCCTCCTATAATTCACCCCTCCACTTT
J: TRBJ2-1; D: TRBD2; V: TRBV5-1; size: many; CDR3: CASSLGLAGLNEQFF; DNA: TGCGCCAGCAGCCTCGGACTAGCGGGTCTCAATGAGCAGTTCTTC
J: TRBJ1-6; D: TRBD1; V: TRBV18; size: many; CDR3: CASSYLEQGVSPLHF; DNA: TGTGCCAGCTCATATCTCGAACAGGGGGTTTCACCCCTCCACTTT
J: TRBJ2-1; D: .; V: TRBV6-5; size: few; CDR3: CASSYLPLGNEQFF; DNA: TGTGCCAGCAGCTACCTTCCACTAGGGAATGAGCAGTTCTTC
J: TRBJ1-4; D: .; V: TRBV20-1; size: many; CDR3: CSARGAGLDEKLFF; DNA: TGCAGTGCTAGAGGGGCAGGGTTGGATGAAAAACTGTTTTTT
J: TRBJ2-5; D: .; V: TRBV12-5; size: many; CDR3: CASGLVGGRRTQYF; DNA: TGTGCTAGTGGTTTGGTAGGTGGCCGGCGGACCCAGTACTTC
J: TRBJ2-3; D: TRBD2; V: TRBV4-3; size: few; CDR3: CASSQGSGTSSTDTQYF; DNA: TGCGCCAGCAGCCAAGGCTCCGGGACTAGTAGCACAGATACGCAGTATTTT
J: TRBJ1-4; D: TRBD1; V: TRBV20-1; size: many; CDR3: CSARDRTGNEKLFF; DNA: TGCAGTGCTAGAGATAGGACAGGGAATGAAAAACTGTTTTTT
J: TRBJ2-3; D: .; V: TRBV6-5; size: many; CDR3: CASSYSLREDTQYF; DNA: TGTGCCAGCAGTTACTCCCTCAGGGAAGATACGCAGTATTTT
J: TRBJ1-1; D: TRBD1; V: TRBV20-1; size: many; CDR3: CSARGRQGAYTEAFF; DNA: TGCAGTGCTAGAGGACGACAGGGGGCTTACACTGAAGCTTTCTTT
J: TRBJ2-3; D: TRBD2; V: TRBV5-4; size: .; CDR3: CASSFRLAGSTDTQYF; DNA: TGTGCCAGCAGCTTTCGACTAGCGGGGAGCACAGATACGCAGTATTTT
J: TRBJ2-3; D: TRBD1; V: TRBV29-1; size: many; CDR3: CSAFGTGGSGTQYF; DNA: TGCAGCGCCTTTGGGACAGGGGGAAGCGGTACGCAGTATTTT
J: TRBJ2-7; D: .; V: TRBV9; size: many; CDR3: CASSVGAGEQYF; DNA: TGTGCCAGCAGCGTAGGGGCAGGGGAGCAGTACTTC
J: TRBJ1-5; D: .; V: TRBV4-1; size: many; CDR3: CASSQGASANQPQHF; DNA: TGCGCCAGCAGCCAGGGGGCCAGCGCTAATCAGCCCCAGCATTTT
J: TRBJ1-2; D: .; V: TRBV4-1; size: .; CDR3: CASSRDPGNYGYTF; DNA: TGCGCCAGCAGCCGAGATCCGGGCAACTATGGCTACACCTTC
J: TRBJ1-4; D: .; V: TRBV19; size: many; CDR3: CASSIVGATNEKLFF; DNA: TGTGCCAGTAGTATAGTCGGAGCCACTAATGAAAAACTGTTTTTT
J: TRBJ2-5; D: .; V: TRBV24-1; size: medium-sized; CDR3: CATSGWGEEETQYF; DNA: TGTGCCACCAGCGGATGGGGGGAGGAAGAGACCCAGTACTTC
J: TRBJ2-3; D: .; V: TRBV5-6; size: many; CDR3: CASSFGVRADTQYF; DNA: TGTGCCAGCAGCTTCGGAGTACGGGCCGATACGCAGTATTTT
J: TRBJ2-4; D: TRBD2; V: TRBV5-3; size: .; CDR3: CARSLLAGAKNIQYF; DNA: TGTGCCAGAAGCTTATTAGCGGGGGCCAAAAACATTCAGTACTTC
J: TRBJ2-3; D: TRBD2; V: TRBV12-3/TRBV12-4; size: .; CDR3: CASSRTSGGVADTQYF; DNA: TGTGCCAGCAGTCGGACTAGCGGGGGGGTAGCAGATACGCAGTATTTT
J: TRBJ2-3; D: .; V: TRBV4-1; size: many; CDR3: CASSSPARGTDTQYF; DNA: TGCGCCAGCAGCTCCCCGGCGCGGGGCACAGATACGCAGTATTTT
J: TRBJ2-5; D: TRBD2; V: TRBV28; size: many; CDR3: CASSPGGTSGKYWTQYF; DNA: TGTGCCAGCAGTCCCGGGGGGACTAGCGGTAAATATTGGACCCAGTACTTC